This entry lists 18 T cell receptor beta chains sequenced from one sample in a study of tumor-infiltrating lymphocytes in primary liver carcinoma. Total RNA (approximately 0.5 ug) served as template for TCR beta cDNA synthesis primed by a constant-region primer. ARM-PCR, slightly modified, supplied the TCR beta libraries through three nested multiplex PCR rounds. TRBV1-TRBV30 forward primers paired with a C-beta reverse primer were used in the first two PCR rounds, which ran about 11 cycles each. TCRdb processed the multiplex PCR reads anew with MiXCR; each CDR3 protein has one entry. The repertoire holds approximately 92,000 distinct CDR3 sequences, with 55% to 70% as singletons. Unsorted bulk tissue (about 19-33 mg) underwent RNA and DNA co-extraction. Sequencing was done on a sample of liver tumor tissue from sampling region 5. The subset here: tumor region T5, tumor centre. These receptors originate from a woman in her sixties or seventies with primary liver carcinoma and hepatitis B virus infection.

For this clonotype: Germline and junction disagree at one end, which may indicate a read error. The chain uses TRBV11-2 and TRBJ1-3; TRBD1 agrees at 9 bases. Per the germline V gene, CDR1 is SGHAT and CDR2 is FQNNGV. The CDR3 length is 19 residues. CDR3 residues: CASNSCPDRGAYSGNSIYF. As DNA, the CDR3 is TGTGCCAGCAACTCATGCCCGGACAGGGGAGCGTACTCTGGAAACAGCATATATTTT.

In this sample, this clonotype turned up many times. The chain combines TRBV12-3 or TRBV12-4 with TRBJ1-5; D gene uncertain. The CDR3 contains 13 residues. V was shortened by 1 base and J by 4 bases, with 5 bases between the two germline ends. The DNA for the CDR3 is TGTGCCAGCAGTTTAGGGGAGAATCAGCCCCAGCATTTT. Translated, it gives CASSLGENQPQHF.

The V and J genes are TRBV10-1 and TRBJ2-5; perhaps TRBD2 as D (5 bases). V was pared by 0 bases and J by 5 bases, with 13 bases between. This CDR3 has 15 residues. Germline values: CDR1 WNHNN, CDR2 SYGVQD (reference sequence). CDR3 nucleotides: TGCGCCAGCAGTGAGTCTACCGGCAGGAGGGAGACCCAGTACTTC. Protein product: CASSESTGRRETQYF.

As for this clonotype: At one of its ends the junction is not consistent with the germline gene, which may arise from a read error. The chain carries TRBV11-2 and TRBJ2-5; no firm D call. CDR3 length: 12 amino acids. Germline lookup yields CDR1 SGHAT and CDR2 FQNNGV. The CDR3 DNA reads TGTGTCAGCAGCCACCTATGGGAGACCCAGTACTTC. This translates into CVSSHLWETQYF.

Note on this clonotype: A junction end diverges from the germline sequence, so it may reflect a read error. The chain is built from TRBV6-5 and TRBJ2-1; D gene uncertain. CDR1 is MNHEY, CDR2 SVGAGI, per germline. The CDR3 is 15 residues long. CDR3 sequence: CASSPKWIYYNEQFF. The DNA for the CDR3 is TGTGCCAGCAGTCCAAAATGGATATACTACAATGAGCAATTCTTC.

Worth noting for this clonotype: A single base separates this from a much larger clone, so it may be a read error. It is likely a read error, because the conserved phenylalanine at the end of the CDR3 is missing. The chain has TRBV7-8 and TRBJ2-7; the match to TRBD2 covers 7 bases. The CDR3 runs to 14 residues. Germline CDR1 reads SGHVS; CDR2 reads FQNEAQ. V gave up 3 bases and J gave up 0 bases; unmatched junction bases: 2. The CDR3 DNA reads as TGTGCCAGCAGCTTTGGCGGGAGCTCCTACGAGCAGTACTTA. Its translation is CASSFGGSSYEQYL.

The chain couples TRBV11-2 to TRBJ2-1; D possibly corresponds to TRBD2 (5 bases). The V end lost 0 bases, the J end lost 6 bases, and 9 bases lay between the germline ends. This CDR3 is built from 14 residues. Germline-derived CDR1 and CDR2 are SGHAT and FQNNGV. CDR3 DNA sequence: TGTGCCAGCAGCTTAGACGGGAATCCCAATGAGCAGTTCTTC. This gives the protein CASSLDGNPNEQFF.

In nucleotides, the CDR3 is TGTGCCAGCAGCTTAGCGGACTATGGCTACACCTTC. It encodes CASSLADYGYTF. The gene calls are TRBV7-9 and TRBJ1-2; D remains ambiguous. The germline V and J ends were trimmed by 0 bases and 3 bases, with 2 bases remaining between them. CDR3 length equals 12 residues. Germline CDR1 is SEHNR and CDR2 is FQNEAQ (reference sequence).

About this clonotype itself: With a much larger clone just one base away, this may be a read error. The chain links TRBV5-1 to TRBJ2-1; tentative D call: TRBD2 (6 bases). The CDR3 sequence is 14 residues long. Per the germline V gene, CDR1 is SGHRS and CDR2 is YFSETQ. In nucleotides, the CDR3 is TGCGCCAGCAGCGCCGGGACTCTGGGCAATGATCAGTTCTTC. Translating it yields CASSAGTLGNDQFF.

Comment on this clonotype: An end of the junction does not agree with germline; a read error may underlie this. The rearrangement links TRBV11-3 to TRBJ2-2; D possibly corresponds to TRBD1 (6 bases). The CDR3 runs 14 residues. Germline V gene lookup returns CDR1 SGHNT and CDR2 YENEEA. The CDR3 sequence is CSSRGTGATVELFF. DNA for the CDR3: TGTTCCAGCAGGGGAACTGGGGCGACCGTGGAGCTGTTTTTT.

This clonotype has only one observation. A read error may produce the germline difference seen at one junction end. This chain joins TRBV6-6 and TRBJ1-2; the match to TRBD1 covers 8 bases. Germline assignment: CDR1 MNHNY and CDR2 SVGAGI (reference sequence). This CDR3 is 15 amino acids long. CDR3 sequence reads: CDSSYSIQGDYGYTF. In nucleotides, the CDR3 is TGTGACAGCAGTTACTCAATACAGGGGGACTATGGCTACACCTTC.

In the case of this clonotype: The germline gene is not matched at one end of the junction; a read error may be the cause. This chain connects TRBV2 to TRBJ1-1; possible D gene TRBD1, 5 bases. Per germline, CDR1 SNHLY and CDR2 FYNNEI. This CDR3 contains 13 residues. CDR3 sequence (DNA): TGTGCCAGCAGAGGGGTGGGTGACACTGAAGCTTTCTTC. Translating it yields CASRGVGDTEAFF.

Worth noting for this clonotype: This may come from a read error, since a much larger clone is one base off. The V call is TRBV7-8, the J call TRBJ1-6, with 10 bases matching TRBD1. This CDR3 comprises 15 residues. Per the germline V gene, CDR1 is SGHVS and CDR2 is FQNEAQ. CDR3 in amino acids: CASSPRDRGNSALHF. In DNA, the CDR3 is TGTGCCAGCAGCCCCCGGGACAGGGGTAATTCAGCCCTCCACTTT.

Only one count was recorded for this clonotype. One end of the junction fails to match germline, which may point to a read error. The CDR3 reads CASRHDVGRESDEQFF. Here the CDR3 DNA reads TGCGCCAGCCGCCATGATGTAGGGCGGGAGTCCGATGAGCAGTTCTTC. The chain uses TRBV4-1 and TRBJ2-1; TRBD2 matches 7 bases. The CDR3 sequence is 16 residues long. Germline values: CDR1 MGHRA, CDR2 YSYEKL.

This sequence joins TRBV5-6 and TRBJ1-4; D not resolved. The CDR3 consists of 13 residues. Trimming removed 2 bases from V and 8 bases from J, with 10 bases in between. The germline gives CDR1 SGHDT, CDR2 YYEEEE. CDR3 nucleotide sequence: TGTGCCAGCAGCTTATGGGCTAGCGAAAAACTGTTTTTT. It encodes CASSLWASEKLFF.

In the case of this clonotype: The CDR3 ends on some other residue instead of the conserved phenylalanine or tryptophan, so this is likely a read error. V gene TRBV4-2 combines with J gene TRBJ2-7; tentatively, D is TRBD2 (6 bases). Germline CDR1 LGHNA, CDR2 YNFKEQ. This CDR3 has 16 amino acids. Written as DNA, the CDR3 is TGTGTCAGCAGCCAGTCCCAGAGGGAGGTTACCTACGAGCAGTACTTA. Translation: CVSSQSQREVTYEQYL.

As concerns this clonotype: In this CDR3 the conserved last residue, phenylalanine or tryptophan, is missing, so a read error is likely. This sequence joins TRBV11-1 and TRBJ2-1, with D perhaps matching TRBD1 or TRBD2 (6 bases each). CDR3 length: 15 amino acids. The germline CDR1 and CDR2 sequences are SGHAT and FQDESV (reference sequence). CDR3 amino acids: CASTLGGTTYKEQFL. CDR3 coding DNA: TGTGCCAGCACCTTAGGGGGGACGACCTACAAAGAGCAGTTCTTA.

As regards this clonotype: Without the conserved terminal phenylalanine or tryptophan, this CDR3 likely stems from a read error. The rearrangement links TRBV28 to TRBJ1-1; no definite D call. This CDR3 contains 14 residues. Looked up from germline, CDR1 is MDHEN and CDR2 is SYDVKM. V gave up 9 bases and J gave up 4 bases, with 18 bases separating them. DNA of the CDR3: TGTGCCAGTTGGGCAAGGGATGGAGGCACTGAAGCTTTCCTT. Its protein is CASWARDGGTEAFL.